Following are 25 T cell receptor beta chains from one sample sequenced in a study of T cell repertoires in cytomegalovirus infection. MiXCR was run by TCRdb on the reads, yielding one entry per CDR3 protein. The data hold 550,000 to 850,000 distinct CDR3 sequences, with roughly 33% observed a single time. These receptors have no identified antigens. The sample was cultured PBMCs, taken from culture after CMV antigen stimulation. Source of these receptors: a human donor in good health (CMV status not recorded). Some clones in this sample may be carry-over from other donors' samples.

This chain joins TRBV30 and TRBJ1-1; weak D call: TRBD1 (6 bases). In germline, CDR1 is GTSNPN, CDR2 SVGIG (reference sequence). V was pared by 0 bases and J by 7 bases, with 12 bases between. The CDR3 covers 13 residues. DNA for the CDR3: TGTGCCTGGAGTGTAGCAGGGGTTAGTGAAGCTTTCTTT. This gives the protein CAWSVAGVSEAFF. Combining the CDR3 with reference TRBV30 and TRBJ1-1 gives the whole variable domain SQTIHQWPATLVQPVGSPLSLECTVEGTSNPNLYWYRQAAGRGLQLLFYSVGIGQISSEVPQNLSASRPQDRQFILSSKKLLLSDSGFYLCAWSVAGVSEAFFGQGTRLTVV.

Only a few counts were recorded for this clonotype. This rearrangement joins TRBV6-6 to TRBJ1-1, with no clear D. CDR3 length equals 13 residues. Germline V gene data show CDR1 as MNHNY and CDR2 as SVGAGI (reference sequence). V lost 4 bases to trimming and J lost 0 bases, with 6 bases between them. CDR3 loop: CASSFNMNTEAFF. CDR3 nucleotides: TGTGCCAGCAGTTTCAACATGAACACTGAAGCTTTCTTT.

J is TRBJ2-6 and V is TRBV19, with no clear D. Germline V lookup: CDR1 LNHDA, CDR2 SQIVND (reference sequence). This CDR3 is 17 amino acids long. Deletions cut 6 bases from V and 0 bases from J, with 15 bases between. The CDR3 protein is CASSHRFLISGANVLTF. The CDR3 DNA sequence: TGTGCCAGTAGCCACCGGTTCCTTATCTCTGGGGCCAACGTCCTGACTTTC.

CDR3 nucleotides: TGTGCCAGCAGTGGGACAGGAGAGGGGAATCAGCCCCAGCATTTT. Translated: CASSGTGEGNQPQHF. The rearrangement links TRBV6-5 to TRBJ1-5, with 8 bases lining up with TRBD1. Trimming cost V 5 bases and J 4 bases; bases outside gene matches: 7. The CDR3 extends over 15 amino acids. Germline values: CDR1 MNHEY, CDR2 SVGAGI.

The rearrangement uses TRBV10-3 and TRBJ2-1; D uncertain. CDR3 length: 15 residues. V was cut by 2 bases and J by 5 bases, with 13 bases left in between. Per the germline V gene, CDR1 is ENHRY and CDR2 is SYGVKD. The CDR3 sequence is CAISEQGTSDNEQFF. In DNA form, the CDR3 reads TGTGCCATCAGTGAGCAAGGTACTTCCGACAATGAGCAGTTCTTC.

This chain links TRBV2 with TRBJ2-7, with D tentatively TRBD1 (6 bases). Between the trimmed V and J ends, which lost 5 bases and 6 bases, there was a span of 8 bases. This CDR3 has 11 residues. Looked up from germline, CDR1 is SNHLY and CDR2 is FYNNEI. In DNA form, the CDR3 reads TGTGCCAGCAGTACAGGGTTCGAGCAGTACTTC. Its translation is CASSTGFEQYF.

This clonotype appeared once. A read error is likely, as this CDR3 ends without the conserved phenylalanine or tryptophan. The V and J genes are TRBV20-1 and TRBJ1-1; D gene ambiguous. V was shortened by 0 bases and J by 1 base, with 9 bases between the two germline ends. CDR3 length: 14 amino acids. In germline, CDR1 is DFQATT, CDR2 SNEGSKA (reference sequence). CDR3 sequence: CSARDPRANTEAFI. Written as DNA, the CDR3 is TGCAGTGCTAGAGATCCTCGCGCGAACACTGAAGCTTTCATT.

The rearrangement joins TRBV6-2 or TRBV6-3 to TRBJ2-7; TRBD1 is a possible D gene (5 bases). Germline V gene lookup returns CDR1 MNHEY and CDR2 SVGEGT. V lost 2 bases, J lost 5 bases, and 19 bases lay in between. The CDR3 is 16 residues long. Here the CDR3 DNA reads TGTGCCAGCAGTTACGTTGCAGGGTATTCTTTCGACGAGCAGTACTTC. It yields the protein CASSYVAGYSFDEQYF.

Many counts were recorded for this clonotype. The V and J genes are TRBV7-8 and TRBJ2-3; D uncertain. The CDR3 length is 16 residues. Germline lookup yields CDR1 SGHVS and CDR2 FQNEAQ. Trimming stripped 1 base from V and 1 base from J, with 12 bases between. The CDR3 spells CASSLGPSIGTDTQYF. In DNA form, the CDR3 reads TGTGCCAGCAGCTTAGGACCCTCTATAGGCACAGATACGCAGTATTTT.

In nucleotides, the CDR3 is TGTGCCACCAGTGACCGGGTTCGATCCGGGGAGCTGTTTTTT. Amino acid sequence: CATSDRVRSGELFF. The chain joins TRBV24-1 to TRBJ2-2, with D unresolved. CDR1 and CDR2 (germline): KGHDR, SFDVKD. The V end was cut by 4 bases, the J end by 6 bases, with 11 bases between. The length of the CDR3 is 14 residues.

This clonotype was seen a few times. The chain employs TRBV7-9 and TRBJ1-1, with 7 bases aligning to TRBD1. Trimming took 10 bases from V and 3 from J; bases not matched to a gene: 5. There are 12 residues in the CDR3. Per germline, CDR1 SEHNR and CDR2 FQNEAQ (reference sequence). CDR3 DNA sequence: TGTGCCAACGGACAGGTTCACACTGAAGCTTTCTTT. Encoded protein: CANGQVHTEAFF. The entire variable domain, with the rest obtained from reference TRBV7-9 and TRBJ1-1, is as follows: DTGVSQNPRHKITKRGQNVTFRCDPISEHNRLYWYRQTLGQGPEFLTYFQNEAQLEKSRLLSDRFSAERPKGSFSTLEIQRTEQGDSAMYLCANGQVHTEAFFGQGTRLTVV.

This clonotype occurred a few times. CDR3 sequence (DNA): TGTGCCAGCAGTTACCAGGGCGGTGGCGCTGAAGCTTTCTTT. The encoded protein is CASSYQGGGAEAFF. V is TRBV6-6 and J is TRBJ1-1; D may be TRBD1 (5 bases). Trimming stripped 2 bases from V and 6 bases from J, with 13 bases between. CDR1 and CDR2 (germline): MNHNY, SVGAGI (reference sequence). This CDR3 has 14 amino acids.

This rearrangement joins TRBV6-2 or TRBV6-3 to TRBJ2-2; 7 bases fit TRBD1. The J segment lost 3 bases and the V segment lost 0 bases, leaving 4 bases of the junction unmatched. CDR1 is MNHEY, CDR2 SVGEGT, per germline. The CDR3 extends over 16 amino acids. CDR3 sequence reads: CASSYSRTGYTGELFF. The CDR3 DNA reads TGTGCCAGCAGTTACTCGAGGACAGGTTACACCGGGGAGCTGTTTTTT.

The chain uses TRBV9 and TRBJ1-3; D unresolved. Germline V gene lookup returns CDR1 SGDLS and CDR2 YYNGEE. This CDR3 comprises 16 residues. The V gene lost 0 bases and the J gene lost 0 bases, with 10 bases spanning the gap. CDR3 in amino acids: CASSVGGQNSGNTIYF. The CDR3 DNA is TGTGCCAGCAGCGTAGGAGGGCAGAACTCTGGAAACACCATATATTTT.

J is TRBJ1-2 and V is TRBV7-2; 9 bases align to TRBD1. Unmatched junction bases numbered 8, after V lost 4 bases and J lost 5 bases. Germline V CDR1 and CDR2: SGHTA, FQGNSA. This CDR3 has 15 amino acids. The CDR3 is CASSSQQGAWYGYTF. Written as DNA, the CDR3 is TGTGCCAGCAGCTCGCAACAGGGGGCCTGGTATGGCTACACCTTC.

This clonotype has more than one count but fewer than ten. V and J are TRBV7-8 and TRBJ1-6; D gene uncertain. Germline V gene sequence: CDR1 SGHVS, CDR2 FQNEAQ. The CDR3 loop spans 16 amino acids. V was pared by 2 bases and J by 10 bases, with 18 bases between. The CDR3 is CASSLYWTPNSSPLHF. CDR3 DNA: TGTGCCAGCAGCTTATACTGGACGCCAAATAGCTCACCCCTCCACTTT.

J is TRBJ2-3 and V is TRBV6-1, with D perhaps matching TRBD1 (6 bases). Trimming took off 3 bases at V and 0 bases at J, with 13 bases between the two ends. The CDR3 is 16 residues long. The germline CDR1 and CDR2 sequences are MNHNS and SASEGT. CDR3 sequence: CASSELAGASTDTQYF. The CDR3 bases are TGTGCCAGCAGTGAGCTTGCAGGGGCAAGCACAGATACGCAGTATTTT.

The gene calls are TRBV10-3 and TRBJ2-3, with 10 positions matching TRBD2. This CDR3 is built from 13 residues. Trimming took 9 bases from V and 6 from J; bases not matched to a gene: 6. The germline V gene has CDR1 ENHRY and CDR2 SYGVKD. The CDR3 protein is CAIRAGGPDTQYF. In DNA, the CDR3 is TGTGCCATACGAGCGGGGGGGCCGGATACGCAGTATTTT.

This clonotype has only a few counts. The chain uses TRBV12-3 or TRBV12-4 and TRBJ2-1; a possible D gene is TRBD2 (6 bases). The CDR3 extends over 14 amino acids. V was pared by 6 bases and J by 0 bases, with 9 bases between. The CDR3 nucleotides read TGTGCCAGCAGCCTAGCGCGCTCCTACAATGAGCAGTTCTTC. This sequence encodes CASSLARSYNEQFF.

The rearrangement links TRBV7-2 to TRBJ1-5; D is perhaps TRBD1 (5 bases). The CDR3 extends over 17 amino acids. Germline V gives CDR1 SGHTA, CDR2 FQGNSA. Trimming shortened V by 6 bases and J by 6 bases, and 24 bases separated the two germline ends. The CDR3 nucleotides read TGTGCCAGCAGGTTTTTTCGGGCCCCTAGGGACTTTCAGCCCCAGCATTTT. Translation gives CASRFFRAPRDFQPQHF.

CDR3 sequence: CASSSQGPGELFF. CDR3 sequence (DNA): TGTGCCAGCAGCTCCCAAGGTCCAGGGGAGCTGTTTTTT. The rearrangement joins TRBV7-2 to TRBJ2-2; no reliable D call. The germline V gene has CDR1 SGHTA and CDR2 FQGNSA. CDR3 length equals 13 residues. V was pared by 4 bases and J by 8 bases, with 11 bases between. Using reference TRBV7-2 and TRBJ2-2 for the parts outside the CDR3, the full variable domain is GAGVSQSPSNKVTEKGKDVELRCDPISGHTALYWYRQSLGQGLEFLIYFQGNSAPDKSGLPSDRFSAERTGGSVSTLTIQRTQQEDSAVYLCASSSQGPGELFFGEGSRLTVL.

This clonotype came up many times. The J gene is TRBJ2-7, the V gene TRBV7-2; D possibly corresponds to TRBD1 (6 bases). Trimming stripped 2 bases from V and 0 bases from J, with 14 bases between. The CDR3 is made up of 16 amino acids. Germline lookup yields CDR1 SGHTA and CDR2 FQGNSA. CDR3 amino acids: CASSLIPGQYSYEQYF. CDR3 coding DNA: TGTGCCAGCAGCTTAATCCCAGGACAGTACTCCTACGAGCAGTACTTC.

This sequence joins TRBV6-1 and TRBJ1-6; TRBD1 matches 7 bases. The CDR3 spans 14 residues. The V segment lost 10 bases and the J segment 8 bases; nucleotides outside the gene matches: 11. CDR1 is MNHNS and CDR2 is SASEGT in the germline V gene. The CDR3 loop reads CATETAGGDSPLHF. The CDR3 DNA reads TGTGCCACCGAAACCGCAGGGGGAGATTCACCCCTCCACTTT.

The rearrangement joins TRBV7-8 to TRBJ2-5; 11 bases align to TRBD2. The CDR3 is made up of 17 amino acids. The germline CDR1 and CDR2 sequences are SGHVS and FQNEAQ. Trimming cost V 0 bases and J 4 bases; bases outside gene matches: 7. The DNA for the CDR3 is TGTGCCAGCAGCTTAGCGGATAGCGGGAGGGCCCGAGAGACCCAGTACTTC. Its translation: CASSLADSGRARETQYF.

V gene TRBV12-3 or TRBV12-4 combines with J gene TRBJ1-2; D is undetermined. The ends were cut back, 3 bases at V and 3 bases at J, with 8 bases in the middle. CDR3 length: 13 residues. CDR3 nucleotide sequence: TGTGCCAGCAGTTTGAGGCGGTACTATGGCTACACCTTC. It encodes CASSLRRYYGYTF.